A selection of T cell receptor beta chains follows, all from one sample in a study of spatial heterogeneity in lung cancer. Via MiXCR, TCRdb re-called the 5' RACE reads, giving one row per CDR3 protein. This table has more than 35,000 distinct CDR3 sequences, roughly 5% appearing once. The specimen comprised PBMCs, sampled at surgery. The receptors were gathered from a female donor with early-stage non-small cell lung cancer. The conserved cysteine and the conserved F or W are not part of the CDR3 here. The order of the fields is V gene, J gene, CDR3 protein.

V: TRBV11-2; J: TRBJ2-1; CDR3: ASSFTGGGHNEQF
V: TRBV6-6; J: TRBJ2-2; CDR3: ASSDISNTGELF
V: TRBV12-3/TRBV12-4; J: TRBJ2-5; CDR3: ASSFGGLARQETQY
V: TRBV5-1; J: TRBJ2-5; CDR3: ASSFTSGGGETQY
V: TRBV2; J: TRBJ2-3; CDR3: ASKLVADTQY
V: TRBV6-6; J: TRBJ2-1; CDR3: ASSYSPGANEQF
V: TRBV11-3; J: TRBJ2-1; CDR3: ASSPHQGLDGNEQF
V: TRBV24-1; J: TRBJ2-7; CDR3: ATGSKREGDDFYEQY
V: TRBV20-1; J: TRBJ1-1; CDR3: SASSGDRVAF
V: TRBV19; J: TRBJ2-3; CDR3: ASSLRDLADTQY
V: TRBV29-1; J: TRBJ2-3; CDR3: SGGQSTRDTQY
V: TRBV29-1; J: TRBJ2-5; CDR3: SVDEGQETQY
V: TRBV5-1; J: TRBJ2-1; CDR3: ASSIQGQGASEQF
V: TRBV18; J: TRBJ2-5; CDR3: ASSPFGTALQETQY
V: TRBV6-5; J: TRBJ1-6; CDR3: ASTPGIIDSPLH
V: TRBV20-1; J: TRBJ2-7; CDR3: SARDRITAYEQY
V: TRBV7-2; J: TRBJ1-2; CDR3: ASSLGRYGYT
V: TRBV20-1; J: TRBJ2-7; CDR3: SFKTSSYEQY
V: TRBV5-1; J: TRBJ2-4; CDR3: ASSLDQGGNIQY
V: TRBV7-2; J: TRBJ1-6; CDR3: ASSGQGGVYNSPLH
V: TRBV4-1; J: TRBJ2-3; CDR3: ASSQDHRKYTDTQY
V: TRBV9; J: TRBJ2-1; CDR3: ASSPPPGSNEQF
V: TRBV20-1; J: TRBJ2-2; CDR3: SALSGTNTGELF
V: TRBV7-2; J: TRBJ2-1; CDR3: ASSLGSREQF
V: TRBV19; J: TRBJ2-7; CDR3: ASSLGDPTEQY
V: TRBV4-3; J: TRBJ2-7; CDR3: ASSQGWGGTYEQY
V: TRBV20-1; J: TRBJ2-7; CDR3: SAQTGPYEQY
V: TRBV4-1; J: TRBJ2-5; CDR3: ASSQERLVQETQY
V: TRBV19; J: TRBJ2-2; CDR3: AIADPSYTGELF
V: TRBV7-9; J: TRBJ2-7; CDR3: ASSLETDLQY